The TCR beta chain described here comes from a study of blood T cell repertoires in COVID-19. Overall study: T cells, B-cell-depleted T cells, or PBMCs provided the cDNA or gDNA that served as material.

From germline, CDR1 is SGDLS and CDR2 YYNGEE. The V end was cut by 3 bases, the J end by 7 bases, with 17 bases between. The CDR3 consists of 14 residues. Produced via immunoSEQ multiplex PCR; TCRdb's table is partial and in-frame only. In the table there are 250,000 or so clones, about 85% of which are singletons. This clone appeared once. The source is a young man who had recovered from COVID-19. The gene calls are TRBV9 and TRBJ2-7; D might be TRBD1 (6 bases). Sequences were obtained from peripheral blood. CDR3 nucleotide sequence: TGTGCCAGCAGCGAAACCCCTAGTCAGGGGGAGCAGTACTTC. This gives the protein CASSETPSQGEQYF.